The present T cell receptor (beta chain) was sequenced within a study of shared clonotypes between healthy human individuals. Here immunoSEQ multiplex PCR was the method, and the copy in TCRdb shows in-frame clones only, minus some. The data hold some 500,000 clones, with about 96% observed a single time. Trimming removed 0 bases at V and 4 bases at J, with 10 bases between. This CDR3 region has 15 residues. Germline loops: CDR1 SGDLS, CDR2 YYNGEE. Sequencing was performed on naive CD4+ T cells sorted from blood. Subset indicated: CD45RA+ positively selected. The TCR originated in a woman in her 30s in good health. The V gene is TRBV9, the J gene TRBJ2-2; D unresolved. The CDR3 reads CASSVGSWGTGELFF. CDR3 nucleotides: TGTGCCAGCAGCGTAGGTTCGTGGGGCACCGGGGAGCTGTTTTTT.